The 10 T cell receptor beta chains in this list originate from one sample, sequenced in a study of blood T cells in healthy people across ages. Combining a sample-barcoded 5' primer with a J-beta primer mix, a second PCR ran for 7 to 11 cycles. TCRdb reprocessed the 5' RACE reads with MiXCR, giving one entry per CDR3 protein. The sample lists roughly 1,800,000 distinct CDR3 sequences; roughly 50% were seen once. The material sequenced was blood. These receptors originate from a middle-aged woman in good health.

The chain couples TRBV5-1 to TRBJ1-2; D is uncertain. The CDR3 is 15 residues long. Trimming took 6 bases from V and 2 from J, leaving 17 bases between them. The germline V gene encodes CDR1 SGHRS and CDR2 YFSETQ. CDR3 in amino acids: CASTPAGRANYGYTF. For the CDR3, the DNA is TGCGCCAGCACGCCGGCGGGGAGAGCAAACTATGGCTACACCTTC.

The rearrangement uses TRBV5-1 and TRBJ2-3; D is ambiguous. The CDR3 is 17 amino acids. V was trimmed by 0 bases and J by 0 bases, leaving 14 bases between them. Germline CDR1 and CDR2: SGHRS and YFSETQ. This CDR3 reads CASSLVADPISTDTQYF. In DNA form, the CDR3 reads TGCGCCAGCAGCTTGGTAGCCGACCCGATAAGCACAGATACGCAGTATTTT. Full variable domain (missing parts from reference TRBV5-1 and TRBJ2-3): KAGVTQTPRYLIKTRGQQVTLSCSPISGHRSVSWYQQTPGQGLQFLFEYFSETQRNKGNFPGRFSGRQFSNSRSEMNVSTLELGDSALYLCASSLVADPISTDTQYFGPGTRLTVL.

The chain links TRBV18 to TRBJ1-4; D not certain. The CDR3 is made up of 15 amino acids. The germline V gene encodes CDR1 KGHSH and CDR2 LQKENI. V was pared by 0 bases and J by 3 bases, with 8 bases between. The CDR3 spells CASSPPGVPNEKLFF. In DNA, the CDR3 is TGTGCCAGCTCACCACCGGGAGTTCCTAATGAAAAACTGTTTTTT. The variable domain in full, with the rest retrieved from reference TRBV18 and TRBJ1-4, is NAGVMQNPRHLVRRRGQEARLRCSPMKGHSHVYWYRQLPEEGLKFMVYLQKENIIDESGMPKERFSAEFPKEGPSILRIQQVVRGDSAAYFCASSPPGVPNEKLFFGSGTQLSVL.

The J gene is TRBJ2-5, the V gene TRBV6-2 or TRBV6-3; tentatively, D is TRBD1 (6 bases). V shed 4 bases and J shed 5 bases, with 26 bases lying between them. The CDR3 consists of 18 residues. The germline CDR1 and CDR2 sequences are MNHEY and SVGEGT. The CDR3 coding sequence is TGTGCCAGCAGTTTAAGGGGGATTTGGACCACCCTCGGGGAGACCCAGTACTTC. It encodes CASSLRGIWTTLGETQYF.

The rearrangement links TRBV6-2 or TRBV6-3 to TRBJ1-5, with D tentatively TRBD1 (6 bases). CDR3 length: 16 amino acids. Trimming removed 0 bases from V and 7 bases from J, with 16 bases in between. The germline V gene has CDR1 MNHEY and CDR2 SVGEGT. In nucleotides, the CDR3 is TGTGCCAGCAGTTACTCAAGCGGGGGCAGACGCCAGCCCCAGCATTTT. Translating gives CASSYSSGGRRQPQHF.

This clonotype was observed a handful of times. The chain is built from TRBV10-3 and TRBJ1-2, with 10 positions matching TRBD1. Germline V gene data show CDR1 as ENHRY and CDR2 as SYGVKD. V dropped 6 bases and J dropped 1; count of bases not matched to a gene: 2. This CDR3 region has 14 residues. The CDR3 bases are TGTGCCATCAGGACAGGGGGCGTTAACTATGGCTACACCTTC. Its protein is CAIRTGGVNYGYTF.

The chain links TRBV2 to TRBJ2-3; D possibly matches TRBD1 or TRBD2 (6 bases each). CDR1 SNHLY and CDR2 FYNNEI come from the germline V gene. The CDR3 is 13 amino acids. The V and J ends lost 7 bases and 5 bases respectively, with 13 bases between them. The CDR3 DNA follows: TGTGCCAGCACTCGGGGGCGGGGAGATACGCAGTATTTT. Its translation: CASTRGRGDTQYF.

The chain links TRBV12-3 or TRBV12-4 to TRBJ2-1; D ambiguous. Trimming shortened V by 6 bases and J by 6 bases, and 12 bases separated the two germline ends. The CDR3 has 13 amino acids. The CDR3 DNA reads as TGTGCCAGCAGGATTAGGGATTTCAATGAGCAGTTCTTC. Translation: CASRIRDFNEQFF.

The gene calls are TRBV18 and TRBJ1-4; D not certain. Trimming stripped 0 bases from V and 7 bases from J, with 12 bases between. Germline values: CDR1 KGHSH, CDR2 LQKENI. This CDR3 is built from 15 residues. The CDR3 nucleotides are TGTGCCAGCTCACCACCAGGGATAACCTCTGAAAAACTGTTTTTT. It codes for CASSPPGITSEKLFF.

This chain uses TRBV20-1 with TRBJ1-4, with 7 nucleotides matching TRBD1. Germline CDR1 and CDR2: DFQATT and SNEGSKA (reference sequence). The CDR3 totals 14 residues. The ends lost 3 bases at V and 5 bases at J; junction bases unmatched: 6. The CDR3 reads CSASRQGRNEKLFF. CDR3 sequence (DNA): TGCAGTGCTAGTAGACAGGGTCGGAATGAAAAACTGTTTTTT.